These 7 T cell receptor beta chains were sequenced from one sample in a study of post-analysis software for immune sequencing data. Unique molecular identifiers were carried by the TCR beta cDNA libraries. Each CDR3 protein gets one entry after TCRdb re-called the PCR reads with MiXCR. Of about 760,000 distinct CDR3 sequences listed, roughly 29% are singletons. Notes on the study in general: Comparison of patients with controls showed five TRBV segments more frequent in patients, TRBV5-6, TRBV5-1 and TRBV20-1 among them.

The antigens of these receptors remain unknown. The sample was blood. These receptors were taken from a girl between 5 and 17 years old with multiple sclerosis.

The V gene is TRBV6-2 or TRBV6-3, the J gene TRBJ1-2, with a possible D match to TRBD1 (5 bases). The germline V gene encodes CDR1 MNHEY and CDR2 SVGEGT. V lost 7 bases and J 5 bases, leaving 17 bases between the germline ends. The CDR3 totals 14 residues. DNA of the CDR3: TGTGCCAGCACTAACTTCGGGACCACGTATGGCTACACCTTC. Residues: CASTNFGTTYGYTF.

This clonotype was seen a handful of times. The gene calls are TRBV6-6 and TRBJ1-5; D is ambiguous. This CDR3 is built from 13 residues. The V end lost 6 bases, the J end lost 4 bases, and 10 bases lay between the germline ends. Germline V CDR1 and CDR2: MNHNY, SVGAGI (reference sequence). The CDR3 sequence is CASSPTSNQPQHF. The CDR3 DNA reads TGTGCCAGCAGCCCAACCTCAAATCAGCCCCAGCATTTT.

The V and J genes are TRBV5-1 and TRBJ2-6, with D possibly being TRBD1 (5 bases). V was clipped by 3 bases and J by 3 bases, with 19 bases between them. Germline V lookup: CDR1 SGHRS, CDR2 YFSETQ. The CDR3 consists of 18 residues. DNA of the CDR3: TGCGCCAGCAGCTCCTTGGGCAGGGCGCTAGTTGGGGCCAACGTCCTGACTTTC. The encoded protein is CASSSLGRALVGANVLTF.

V usage is TRBV6-6 and J usage is TRBJ1-4; D is uncertain. Trimming took off 6 bases at V and 5 bases at J, with 13 bases between the two ends. The CDR3 loop spans 14 amino acids. In germline, CDR1 is MNHNY, CDR2 SVGAGI (reference sequence). The CDR3 sequence: CASSLGQYNEKLFF. In DNA, the CDR3 is TGTGCCAGCAGCCTCGGCCAGTACAATGAAAAACTGTTTTTT.

The sample holds a few counts of this clonotype. This chain links TRBV4-3 with TRBJ2-5; weak D call: TRBD1 (6 bases). V was cut by 4 bases and J by 5 bases, with 14 bases left in between. This CDR3 comprises 14 residues. Germline values: CDR1 LGHNA, CDR2 YSLEER. As DNA, the CDR3 is TGCGCCAGCAGCCCCAGGGGAATCGAGGAGACCCAGTACTTC. It yields the protein CASSPRGIEETQYF.

This chain links TRBV3-1 with TRBJ2-7; 9 bases agree with TRBD2. With V trimmed by 0 bases and J by 2 bases, 8 bases remained unmatched. Germline values: CDR1 LGHDT, CDR2 YNNKEL (reference sequence). The CDR3 loop spans 17 amino acids. The CDR3 protein is CASSQDWRLADTYEQYF. CDR3 DNA sequence: TGTGCCAGCAGCCAAGACTGGCGACTAGCGGATACCTACGAGCAGTACTTC.

V is TRBV27 and J is TRBJ1-6, with no clear D. The CDR3 is 19 residues long. Trimming shortened V by 6 bases and J by 0 bases, and 21 bases separated the two germline ends. The germline gives CDR1 MNHEY, CDR2 SMNVEV (reference sequence). In DNA, the CDR3 is TGTGCCAGCAGCCAAGGGTTTCTCCCCTTGAGCTCCTATAATTCACCCCTCCACTTT. Its translation is CASSQGFLPLSSYNSPLHF.